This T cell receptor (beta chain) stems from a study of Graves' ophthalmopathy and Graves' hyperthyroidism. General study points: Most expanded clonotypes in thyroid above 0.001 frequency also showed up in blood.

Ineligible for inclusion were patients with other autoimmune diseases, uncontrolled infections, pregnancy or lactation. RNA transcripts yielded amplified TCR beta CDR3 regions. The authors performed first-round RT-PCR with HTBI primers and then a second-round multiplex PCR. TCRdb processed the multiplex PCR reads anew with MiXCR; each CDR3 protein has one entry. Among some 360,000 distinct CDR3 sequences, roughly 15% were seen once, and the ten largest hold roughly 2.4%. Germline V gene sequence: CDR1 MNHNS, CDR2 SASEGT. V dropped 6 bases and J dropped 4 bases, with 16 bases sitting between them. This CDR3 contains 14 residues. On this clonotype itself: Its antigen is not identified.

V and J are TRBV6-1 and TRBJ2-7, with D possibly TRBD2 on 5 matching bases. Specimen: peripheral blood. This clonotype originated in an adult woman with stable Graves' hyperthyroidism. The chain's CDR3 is CASSNPLTGYEQYF. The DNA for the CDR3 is TGTGCCAGCAGCAACCCCTTAACGGGGTACGAGCAGTACTTC.